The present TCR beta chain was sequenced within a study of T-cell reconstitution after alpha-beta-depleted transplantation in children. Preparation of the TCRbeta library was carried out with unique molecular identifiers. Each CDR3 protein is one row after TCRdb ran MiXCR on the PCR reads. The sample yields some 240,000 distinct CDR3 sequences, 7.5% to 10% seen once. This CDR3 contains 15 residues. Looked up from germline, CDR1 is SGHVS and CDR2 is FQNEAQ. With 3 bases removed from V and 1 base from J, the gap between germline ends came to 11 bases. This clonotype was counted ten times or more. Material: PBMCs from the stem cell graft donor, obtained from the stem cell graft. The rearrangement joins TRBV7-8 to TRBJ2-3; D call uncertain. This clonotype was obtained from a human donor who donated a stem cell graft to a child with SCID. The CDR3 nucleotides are TGTGCCAGCAGCTTTGAAGTGGCGCGCACAGATACGCAGTATTTT. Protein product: CASSFEVARTDTQYF.